The 25 T cell receptor beta chains below were found in one sample sequenced in a study of identifying expanded T cells in peripheral blood. Assay: immunoSEQ multiplex PCR; the TCRdb copy retains only in-frame clones and omits some. Of about 94,000 clones listed, approximately 85% are singletons. The specimen was blood. Receptors were obtained from a person aged 18-70 years in good health.

The V call is TRBV7-8, the J call TRBJ1-2; no clear D gene. CDR3 length: 12 residues. V lost 5 bases, J lost 8 bases, and 12 bases lay in between. The germline V gene has CDR1 SGHVS and CDR2 FQNEAQ. The CDR3 spells CASSVTSSGYTF. DNA of the CDR3: TGTGCCAGCAGCGTTACTTCGTCCGGCTACACCTTC.

The chain joins TRBV15 to TRBJ1-1; no reliable D call. The germline V gene encodes CDR1 LNHNV and CDR2 YYDKDF (reference sequence). Trimming left V 0 bases short and J 3 bases short, with 2 bases between. The CDR3 contains 12 residues. The CDR3 nucleotides read TGTGCCACCAGCAGAGAGTACACTGAAGCTTTCTTT. Its translation is CATSREYTEAFF. The whole variable domain, remainder taken from reference TRBV15 and TRBJ1-1, is DAMVIQNPRYQVTQFGKPVTLSCSQTLNHNVMYWYQQKSSQAPKLLFHYYDKDFNNEADTPDNFQSRRPNTSFCFLDIRSPGLGDTAMYLCATSREYTEAFFGQGTRLTVV.

This chain joins TRBV5-1 and TRBJ1-1, with 9 bases fitting TRBD1. Germline V gives CDR1 SGHRS, CDR2 YFSETQ. The CDR3 sequence is 14 residues long. With V trimmed by 3 bases and J by 7 bases, 7 bases remained unmatched. The CDR3 bases are TGCGCCAGCAGCTGGGGACAGGGCGGCGGTGAAGCTTTCTTT. Translation gives CASSWGQGGGEAFF. The full variable domain, its missing parts supplied by reference TRBV5-1 and TRBJ1-1, is KAGVTQTPRYLIKTRGQQVTLSCSPISGHRSVSWYQQTPGQGLQFLFEYFSETQRNKGNFPGRFSGRQFSNSRSEMNVSTLELGDSALYLCASSWGQGGGEAFFGQGTRLTVV.

V usage is TRBV10-2 and J usage is TRBJ2-7, with 9 bases that match TRBD1. The germline V gene encodes CDR1 WSHSY and CDR2 SAAADI. There are 12 residues in the CDR3. The junction had 6 bases not matched to a gene; V was cut back by 10 bases and J by 5 bases. DNA for the CDR3: TGCGCCATCTCACAGGGGGCCGACGAGCAGTACTTC. Translation: CAISQGADEQYF.

The chain recombines TRBV5-8 with TRBJ1-1; TRBD1 is a possible D gene (6 bases). The CDR3 spans 13 residues. V was shortened by 7 bases and J by 1 base, with 11 bases between the two germline ends. CDR1 and CDR2 (germline): SGHTS, YDEGEE. CDR3 sequence reads: CASGLQGNTEAFF. CDR3 nucleotides: TGTGCCAGCGGGCTACAGGGGAACACTGAAGCTTTCTTT.

This clone was observed a handful of times. The rearrangement joins TRBV28 to TRBJ1-1; D not resolved. The germline V gene has CDR1 MDHEN and CDR2 SYDVKM. The CDR3 is made up of 14 amino acids. V was pared by 4 bases and J by 8 bases, with 17 bases between. DNA of the CDR3: TGTGCCAGCAGTTCCCTAGTCCGCCAAACAGAAGCTTTCTTT. Its translation: CASSSLVRQTEAFF.

The V call is TRBV12-5, the J call TRBJ1-5; 10 bases agree with TRBD1. Looked up from germline, CDR1 is LGHNT and CDR2 is FRNRAP. Unmatched junction bases numbered 1, after V lost 5 bases and J lost 6 bases. This CDR3 contains 13 residues. In nucleotides, the CDR3 is TGTGCTAGTGGTGGACAGGGGGGTCAGCCCCAGCATTTT. Translated: CASGGQGGQPQHF. Full variable domain (missing parts from reference TRBV12-5 and TRBJ1-5): DARVTQTPRHKVTEMGQEVTMRCQPILGHNTVFWYRQTMMQGLELLAYFRNRAPLDDSGMPKDRFSAEMPDATLATLKIQPSEPRDSAVYFCASGGQGGQPQHFGDGTRLSIL.

This rearrangement joins TRBV2 to TRBJ1-1; the D is unclear. The CDR3 totals 10 residues. Trimming pared 6 bases from V and 7 bases from J, leaving 6 bases between. The germline gives CDR1 SNHLY, CDR2 FYNNEI. CDR3 amino acids: CASSAREAFF. The CDR3 DNA is TGTGCCAGCAGCGCCCGTGAAGCTTTCTTT.

This clone appeared a few times. The V gene is TRBV5-4, the J gene TRBJ1-2; TRBD1 aligns across 8 bases. The CDR3 loop spans 13 amino acids. J was trimmed by 5 bases and V by 0 bases; bases with no gene match: 0. The germline gives CDR1 SGHNT, CDR2 YYREEE (reference sequence). The CDR3 protein is CASSLDRGYGYTF. The CDR3 nucleotides read TGTGCCAGCAGCTTGGACAGGGGGTATGGCTACACCTTC. Filled out from reference TRBV5-4 and TRBJ1-2, the complete variable domain reads ETGVTQSPTHLIKTRGQQVTLRCSSQSGHNTVSWYQQALGQGPQFIFQYYREEENGRGNFPPRFSGLQFPNYSSELNVNALELDDSALYLCASSLDRGYGYTFGSGTRLTVV.

The rearrangement links TRBV19 to TRBJ2-5; D tentatively reads TRBD1 or TRBD2 (5 bases each). This CDR3 region has 15 residues. V lost 5 bases and J 5 bases, leaving 18 bases between the germline ends. CDR1 LNHDA and CDR2 SQIVND come from the germline V gene (reference sequence). The CDR3 sequence: CASSPGGGRLETQYF. The CDR3 coding sequence is TGTGCCAGTAGTCCGGGTGGGGGTAGGTTGGAGACCCAGTACTTC. Filled out from reference TRBV19 and TRBJ2-5, the complete variable domain reads DGGITQSPKYLFRKEGQNVTLSCEQNLNHDAMYWYRQDPGQGLRLIYYSQIVNDFQKGDIAEGYSVSREKKESFPLTVTSAQKNPTAFYLCASSPGGGRLETQYFGPGTRLLVL.

J is TRBJ2-7 and V is TRBV5-1, with 7 bases matching TRBD1. CDR1 and CDR2 from the germline V gene are SGHRS and YFSETQ. The CDR3 spans 15 residues. V lost 0 bases, J lost 3 bases, and 6 bases stayed unmatched. The CDR3 bases are TGCGCCAGCAGCTTGGAGGGGGACAGCTACTACGAGCAGTACTTC. It specifies CASSLEGDSYYEQYF.

V usage is TRBV10-3 and J usage is TRBJ1-1, with D possibly being TRBD1 (5 bases). Trimming cost V 6 bases and J 1 base, with 12 bases left between them. This CDR3 spans 14 amino acids. The V gene's germline CDR1 is ENHRY and CDR2 SYGVKD. The CDR3 coding sequence is TGTGCCATCAGCACGGGACGGGAGAACACTGAAGCTTTCTTT. As protein: CAISTGRENTEAFF.

The rearrangement joins TRBV5-1 to TRBJ2-7, with 14 positions matching TRBD2. With 4 bases clipped from V and 4 bases from J, the junction kept 4 bases outside the gene matches. Germline V gene lookup returns CDR1 SGHRS and CDR2 YFSETQ. This CDR3 has 15 amino acids. The CDR3, as DNA: TGCGCCAGCAGCCTGGGACTAGCGGGAGTATACGAGCAGTACTTC. Its translation is CASSLGLAGVYEQYF.

This clone is a singleton in its sample. For the CDR3, the DNA is TGTGCCAGCAGTCGACTAGCGGGAGAGACCCAGTACTTC. This translates into CASSRLAGETQYF. The chain is built from TRBV6-4 and TRBJ2-5; 10 bases align to TRBD2. V lost 5 bases and J lost 4; bases outside the gene matches: 1. CDR1 and CDR2 (germline): MRHNA, SNTAGT. The CDR3 is 13 amino acids.

The V gene is TRBV6-1, the J gene TRBJ1-3; a weak D match, TRBD1 (5 bases). The ends were cut back, 10 bases at V and 1 base at J, with 11 bases in the middle. The V gene's germline CDR1 is MNHNS and CDR2 SASEGT. The CDR3 extends over 13 amino acids. CDR3 DNA sequence: TGTGCCACTCTTCGGGGGTCTGGAAACACCATATATTTT. Protein product: CATLRGSGNTIYF.

This chain connects TRBV19 to TRBJ2-1; 7 bases match TRBD1. Trimming at V came to 6 bases and at J to 7 bases, leaving 0 bases not matched to a gene. This CDR3 spans 11 amino acids. Germline CDR1 and CDR2: LNHDA and SQIVND (reference sequence). CDR3 nucleotide sequence: TGTGCCAGTAGACAGGGGAATGAGCAGTTCTTC. This sequence encodes CASRQGNEQFF.

V usage is TRBV4-1 and J usage is TRBJ2-5; the match to TRBD2 covers 16 bases. The CDR3 is 20 amino acids. V lost 2 bases and J lost 1; bases outside the gene matches: 10. CDR1 and CDR2 (germline): MGHRA, YSYEKL. The CDR3 DNA reads as TGCGCCAGCAGCCAAAATGGGGGGACTAGCGGGAGGGAAATCCAAGAGACCCAGTACTTC. It is translated as CASSQNGGTSGREIQETQYF.

In its sample, this clone was seen once. The rearrangement links TRBV2 to TRBJ2-7; D ambiguous. The CDR3 is 11 residues long. V was cut by 5 bases and J by 1 base, with 3 bases left in between. CDR1 is SNHLY, CDR2 FYNNEI, per germline. The CDR3 sequence: CASSRSYEQYF. The CDR3 nucleotides are TGTGCCAGCAGTAGATCCTACGAGCAGTACTTC.

This chain joins TRBV7-2 and TRBJ2-7, with D hard to call. The germline CDR1 and CDR2 sequences are SGHTA and FQGNSA. The length of the CDR3 is 12 residues. Deletions cut 4 bases from V and 5 bases from J, with 9 bases between. Here the CDR3 reads CASSSSDHEQYF. In DNA, the CDR3 is TGTGCCAGCAGCTCCTCGGACCACGAGCAGTACTTC.

J is TRBJ2-5 and V is TRBV20-1, with unresolved D. Germline values: CDR1 DFQATT, CDR2 SNEGSKA (reference sequence). Trimming left V 6 bases short and J 0 bases short, with 5 bases between. The CDR3 sequence is 11 residues long. The CDR3 DNA is TGCAGTGCCGACCACCAAGAGACCCAGTACTTC. Translated, it gives CSADHQETQYF.

This chain connects TRBV5-4 to TRBJ1-6; D gene unclear. The CDR3 has 14 amino acids. Trimming took 5 bases from V and 4 from J, leaving 10 bases between them. The V gene's germline CDR1 is SGHNT and CDR2 YYREEE (reference sequence). The CDR3 region has the DNA TGTGCCAGCAGTCCGGGCCTATATAATTCACCCCTCCACTTT. It is translated as CASSPGLYNSPLHF.

This chain uses TRBV10-1 with TRBJ2-3, with a tentative D call TRBD2 (5 bases). The ends were cut back, 4 bases at V and 8 bases at J, with 13 bases in the middle. CDR1 WNHNN and CDR2 SYGVQD come from the germline V gene (reference sequence). The CDR3 spans 13 residues. CDR3 bases: TGCGCCAGCAGTGTTCAGGACCGGGGTACGCAGTATTTT. This codes for CASSVQDRGTQYF.

This rearrangement joins TRBV19 to TRBJ1-4; tentatively, D is TRBD1 (5 bases). This CDR3 is built from 14 residues. The germline V gene encodes CDR1 LNHDA and CDR2 SQIVND (reference sequence). Trimming shortened V by 1 base and J by 8 bases, and 11 bases separated the two germline ends. CDR3 loop: CASSIGAGPEKLFF. In DNA form, the CDR3 reads TGTGCCAGTAGTATAGGGGCAGGGCCCGAAAAACTGTTTTTT.

The chain carries TRBV11-2 and TRBJ2-7; a possible D gene is TRBD1 (5 bases). Looked up from germline, CDR1 is SGHAT and CDR2 is FQNNGV. The germline V and J ends were trimmed by 1 base and 2 bases, with 12 bases remaining between them. There are 15 residues in the CDR3. CDR3 sequence: CASSLVGPGTYEQYF. The DNA of the CDR3 is TGTGCCAGCAGCTTAGTCGGGCCAGGGACCTACGAGCAGTACTTC.

The chain employs TRBV28 and TRBJ1-3; the match to TRBD1 covers 12 bases. This CDR3 contains 17 residues. V lost 3 bases and J lost 0; bases outside the gene matches: 3. The germline V gene encodes CDR1 MDHEN and CDR2 SYDVKM. The CDR3 nucleotides read TGTGCCAGCAGTTTGGGGACAGGGGGCCTCTCTGGAAACACCATATATTTT. This sequence encodes CASSLGTGGLSGNTIYF.